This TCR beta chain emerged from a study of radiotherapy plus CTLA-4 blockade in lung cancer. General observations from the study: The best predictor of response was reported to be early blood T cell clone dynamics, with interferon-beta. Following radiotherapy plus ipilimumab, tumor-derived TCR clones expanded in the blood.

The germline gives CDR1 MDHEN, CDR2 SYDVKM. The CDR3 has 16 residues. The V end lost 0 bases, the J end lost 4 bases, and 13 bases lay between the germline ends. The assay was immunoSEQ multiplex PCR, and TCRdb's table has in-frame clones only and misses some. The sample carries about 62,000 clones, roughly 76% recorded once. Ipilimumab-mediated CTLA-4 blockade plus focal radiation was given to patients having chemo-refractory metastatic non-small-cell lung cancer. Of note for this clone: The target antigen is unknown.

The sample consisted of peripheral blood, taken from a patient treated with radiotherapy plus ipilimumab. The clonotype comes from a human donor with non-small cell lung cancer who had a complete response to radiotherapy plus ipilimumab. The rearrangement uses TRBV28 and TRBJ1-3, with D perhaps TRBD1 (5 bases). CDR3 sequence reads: CASSLWAGYAGNTIYF. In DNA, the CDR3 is TGTGCCAGCAGTTTATGGGCAGGGTATGCAGGAAACACCATATATTTT.